This T cell receptor beta chain was captured in a study of T cell repertoires in cytomegalovirus infection. Turning to the study itself: Public TCR beta signature analysis indicated the presence of both CMV infection and matching HLA type. The study's findings and limits: The study identified carriers of CMV plus the relevant HLA from cumulative public TCR beta family frequency. The response measured ex vivo was dominated by TCR beta clonotypes (HLA-C-restricted and CMV-specific).

A remark on this clonotype: The target antigen is unknown.

V gave up 1 base and J gave up 3 bases, with 12 bases separating them. Looked up from germline, CDR1 is MNHEY and CDR2 is SMNVEV (reference sequence). This CDR3 is built from 15 residues. TCRdb called the reads again in MiXCR, with one record for every CDR3 protein. The table includes around 85,000 distinct CDR3 sequences, around half detected once. The chain carries TRBV27 and TRBJ1-2, with a possible D match to TRBD1 (5 bases). The source material was CD8+ T cells from cultured PBMCs, sampled from culture after CMV antigen stimulation. This TCR was recovered from a human donor in good health (CMV status not recorded). Some clones in this sample may be carry-over from other donors' samples. This chain's CDR3 is CASSLWGGLDYGYTF. The CDR3 DNA sequence: TGTGCCAGCAGTTTATGGGGGGGGTTAGACTATGGCTACACCTTC.